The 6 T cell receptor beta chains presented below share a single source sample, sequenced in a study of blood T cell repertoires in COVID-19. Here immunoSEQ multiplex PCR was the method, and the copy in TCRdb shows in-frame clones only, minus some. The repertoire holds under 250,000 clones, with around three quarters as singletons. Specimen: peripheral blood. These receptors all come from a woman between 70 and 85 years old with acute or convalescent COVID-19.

The CDR3 here is CASVGTSGRNEQFF. The CDR3 DNA reads as TGTGCCAGCGTTGGGACTAGCGGGAGGAATGAGCAGTTCTTC. The genes are TRBV2 and TRBJ2-1, with 15 bases that match TRBD2. The germline CDR1 and CDR2 sequences are SNHLY and FYNNEI. The V segment lost 8 bases and the J segment 7 bases; nucleotides outside the gene matches: 3. The CDR3 spans 14 residues.

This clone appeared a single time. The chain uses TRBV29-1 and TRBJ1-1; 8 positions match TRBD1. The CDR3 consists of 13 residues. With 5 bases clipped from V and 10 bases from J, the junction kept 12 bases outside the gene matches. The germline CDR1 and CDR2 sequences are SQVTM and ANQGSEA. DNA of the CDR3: TGCAGCGTTTTTAAGGCCAGGGGGCTACGAGCTTTCTTT. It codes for CSVFKARGLRAFF.

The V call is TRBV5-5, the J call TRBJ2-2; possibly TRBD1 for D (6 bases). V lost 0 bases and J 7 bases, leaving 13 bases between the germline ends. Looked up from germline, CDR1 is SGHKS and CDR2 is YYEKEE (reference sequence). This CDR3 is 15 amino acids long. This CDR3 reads CASSLEAGVIGELFF. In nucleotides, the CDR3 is TGTGCCAGCAGCTTGGAGGCAGGGGTGATCGGGGAGCTGTTTTTT. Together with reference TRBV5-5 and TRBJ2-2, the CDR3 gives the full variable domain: DAGVTQSPTHLIKTRGQQVTLRCSPISGHKSVSWYQQVLGQGPQFIFQYYEKEERGRGNFPDRFSARQFPNYSSELNVNALLLGDSALYLCASSLEAGVIGELFFGEGSRLTVL.

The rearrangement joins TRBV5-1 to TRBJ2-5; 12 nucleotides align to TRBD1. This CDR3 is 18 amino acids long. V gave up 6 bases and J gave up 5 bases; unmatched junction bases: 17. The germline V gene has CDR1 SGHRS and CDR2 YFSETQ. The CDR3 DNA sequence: TGCGCCAGCACCACCGGCTCGGGCGGGACAGGGGGCGTTGAGACCCAGTACTTC. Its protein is CASTTGSGGTGGVETQYF.

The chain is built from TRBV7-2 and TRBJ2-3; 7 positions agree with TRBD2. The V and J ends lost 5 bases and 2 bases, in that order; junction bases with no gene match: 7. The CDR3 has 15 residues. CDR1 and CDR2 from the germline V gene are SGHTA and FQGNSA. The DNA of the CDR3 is TGTGCCAGCAGCGAGCGGGATGTGGTCACAGATACGCAGTATTTT. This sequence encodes CASSERDVVTDTQYF.

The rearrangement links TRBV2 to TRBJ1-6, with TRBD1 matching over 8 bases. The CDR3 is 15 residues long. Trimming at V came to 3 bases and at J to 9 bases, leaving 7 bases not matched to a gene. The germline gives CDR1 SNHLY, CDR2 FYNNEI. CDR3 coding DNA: TGTGCCAGCAGTGACCCGACAGGGGCGGGTTCACCCCTCCACTTT. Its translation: CASSDPTGAGSPLHF.